This T cell receptor (beta chain) was captured by sequencing in a study of blood T cell repertoires in COVID-19. Study context: COVID-19 samples, acute and convalescent, were from the United States, Italy and Spain. PBMCs, B-cell-depleted T cells, or T cells provided the cDNA or gDNA that made up the material.

Per the original methods: Researchers report that nucleated cell counts were estimated from reference gene primer amplification. Measured with immunoSEQ multiplex PCR; TCRdb has only the in-frame clones, and not every one. V and J calls plus clone size are reproduced from that table; the DNA served to infer D and trimming. The sample contains roughly 55,000 clones, about 78% of which appear only once. In germline, CDR1 is SGHRS, CDR2 YFSETQ. The CDR3 consists of 16 residues. Trimming cost V 4 bases and J 1 base, with 16 bases left between them. This receptor was identified in a man older than 75 with acute or convalescent COVID-19. The chain employs TRBV5-1 and TRBJ2-3, with D possibly being TRBD1 (6 bases). Sequencing was performed on peripheral blood. The CDR3 sequence: CASSETGLGGTDTQYF. The DNA for the CDR3 is TGCGCCAGCAGCGAAACAGGGTTGGGGGGCACAGATACGCAGTATTTT.